A selection of T cell receptor beta chains follows, all from one sample in a study of immune cell composition in non-small cell lung cancer. Profiling relied on immunoSEQ multiplex PCR, and the TCRdb table lists in-frame clones only, not all of them. The table includes under 20,000 clones, around 80% detected once. The data were also submitted as part of a second study, on CD4 T cells in lung cancer.

The sample was non-adjacent lung tissue. The receptors shown here come from a human donor with non-small cell lung cancer. Both conserved end residues are part of each CDR3. The D gene is left open where the match is weak. Some rows mark clone size as missing; the rest say once, few, many or name a class of expanded clone.

J: TRBJ2-1; V: TRBV2; D: .; size: .; DNA: TGTGCCAGCAGTGTGGAGGCTAAAGGCAATGAGCAGTTCTTC; CDR3: CASSVEAKGNEQFF
J: TRBJ2-7; V: TRBV5-5; D: .; size: .; DNA: TGTGCCAGCAGCTTAGTAGGGAGCTCCTACGAGCAGTACTTC; CDR3: CASSLVGSSYEQYF
J: TRBJ2-7; V: TRBV5-1; D: TRBD1; size: .; DNA: TGCGCCAGCAGCTCCCGGGACAGGGGGCCCTACGAGCAGTACTTC; CDR3: CASSSRDRGPYEQYF
J: TRBJ2-2; V: TRBV5-1; D: TRBD2; size: .; DNA: TGCGCCAGCAGCTTGACTAGCGGGGGGCCCGGGGAGCTGTTTTTT; CDR3: CASSLTSGGPGELFF
J: TRBJ2-1; V: TRBV28; D: .; size: .; DNA: TGTGCCAGCAGCTCCTCGATCAGGGTAGCTGAGCAGTTCTTC; CDR3: CASSSSIRVAEQFF
J: TRBJ2-7; V: TRBV5-3; D: .; size: .; DNA: TGTGCCAGCAGCGGAGGAGTATACAGCTCCTACGAGCAGTACTTC; CDR3: CASSGGVYSSYEQYF
J: TRBJ2-3; V: TRBV9; D: .; size: once; DNA: TGTGCCAGCAGGACAGAAGGTACAGATACGCAGTATTTT; CDR3: CASRTEGTDTQYF
J: TRBJ1-4; V: TRBV18; D: .; size: .; DNA: TGTGCCAGCTCACCAGGGTTAAATGAAAAACTGTTTTTT; CDR3: CASSPGLNEKLFF
J: TRBJ2-5; V: TRBV4-2; D: TRBD2; size: .; DNA: TGTGCCAGCAGCCCTGGGACTAGCGGACAAGAGACCCAGTACTTC; CDR3: CASSPGTSGQETQYF
J: TRBJ2-7; V: TRBV4-3; D: .; size: .; DNA: TGCGCCAGCAGCCAAGAAATAACAGTCTCCTACGAGCAGTACTTC; CDR3: CASSQEITVSYEQYF
J: TRBJ2-6; V: TRBV28; D: .; size: .; DNA: TGTGCCAGCAGTGCCGGACAAGTCTCTGGGGCCAACGTCCTGACTTTC; CDR3: CASSAGQVSGANVLTF
J: TRBJ2-7; V: TRBV7-2; D: TRBD2; size: .; DNA: TGTGCCAGCATGACTAGCGGGGGGGCGTACGAGCAGTACTTC; CDR3: CASMTSGGAYEQYF
J: TRBJ1-1; V: TRBV29-1; D: .; size: .; DNA: TGCAGCGCCCAACAACTAATGAACACTGAAGCTTTCTTT; CDR3: CSAQQLMNTEAFF
J: TRBJ2-1; V: TRBV4-2; D: TRBD2; size: .; DNA: TGTGCCAGCAGCCCGTCGGGGGGGAACTACAATGAGCAGTTCTTC; CDR3: CASSPSGGNYNEQFF
J: TRBJ2-5; V: TRBV11-3; D: .; size: .; DNA: TGTGCCAGCAGCCCCAGTGTCCAAGAGACCCAGTACTTC; CDR3: CASSPSVQETQYF
J: TRBJ2-7; V: TRBV7-2; D: .; size: .; DNA: TGTGCCAGCAGCCGGGACCCCTCCTACGAGCAGTACTTC; CDR3: CASSRDPSYEQYF
J: TRBJ2-7; V: TRBV18; D: TRBD2; size: medium-sized; DNA: TGTGCCAGCTCACCGGGACTAGACGCCGAGCAGTACTTC; CDR3: CASSPGLDAEQYF
J: TRBJ1-4; V: TRBV5-1; D: .; size: .; DNA: TGCGCCAGCAGCTTGGCCGGGTTAGCGGGTGAAAAACTGTTTTTT; CDR3: CASSLAGLAGEKLFF
J: TRBJ1-1; V: TRBV9; D: .; size: .; DNA: TGTGCCAGCAGCGTAGCTCAGGGGAACACTGAAGCTTTCTTT; CDR3: CASSVAQGNTEAFF
J: TRBJ2-1; V: TRBV30; D: .; size: once; DNA: TGTGCCTGCCTTAGGCAGGGTTCCTACAATGAGCAGTTCTTC; CDR3: CACLRQGSYNEQFF
J: TRBJ1-3; V: TRBV10-1; D: TRBD1; size: .; DNA: TGCGCCAGCAGTGGATCCGGGACAGGGCGTGGAAACACCATATATTTT; CDR3: CASSGSGTGRGNTIYF
J: TRBJ1-4; V: TRBV10-3; D: .; size: .; DNA: TGTGCCATCAGTGAGTCGAAGGGAGCGGGTGAAAAACTGTTTTTT; CDR3: CAISESKGAGEKLFF